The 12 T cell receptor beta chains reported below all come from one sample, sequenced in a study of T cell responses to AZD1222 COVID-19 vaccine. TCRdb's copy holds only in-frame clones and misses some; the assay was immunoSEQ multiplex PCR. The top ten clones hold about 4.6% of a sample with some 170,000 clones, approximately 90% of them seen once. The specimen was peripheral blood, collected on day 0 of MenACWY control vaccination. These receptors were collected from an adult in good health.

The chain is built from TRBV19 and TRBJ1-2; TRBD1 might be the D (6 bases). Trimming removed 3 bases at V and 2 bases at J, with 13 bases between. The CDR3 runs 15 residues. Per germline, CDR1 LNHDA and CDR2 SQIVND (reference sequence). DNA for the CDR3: TGTGCCAGTAGTATCCCCAGGGGCCTGAACTATGGCTACACCTTC. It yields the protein CASSIPRGLNYGYTF. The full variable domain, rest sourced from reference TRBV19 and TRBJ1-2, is DGGITQSPKYLFRKEGQNVTLSCEQNLNHDAMYWYRQDPGQGLRLIYYSQIVNDFQKGDIAEGYSVSREKKESFPLTVTSAQKNPTAFYLCASSIPRGLNYGYTFGSGTRLTVV.

The CDR3 DNA reads TGTGCCAGTTCCACCGGGACAGGGTGGCAGCCCCAGCATTTT. Amino acids: CASSTGTGWQPQHF. The chain couples TRBV19 to TRBJ1-5; TRBD1 agrees at 9 bases. Germline CDR1 is LNHDA and CDR2 is SQIVND (reference sequence). CDR3 length: 14 amino acids. The V segment lost 8 bases and the J segment 7 bases; nucleotides outside the gene matches: 9.

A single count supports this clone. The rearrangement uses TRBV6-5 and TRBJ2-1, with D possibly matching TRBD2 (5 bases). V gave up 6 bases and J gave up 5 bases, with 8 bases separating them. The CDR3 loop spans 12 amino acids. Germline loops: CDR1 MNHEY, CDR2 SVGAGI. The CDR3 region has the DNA TGTGCCAGCAGGACTAACAACAATGAGCAGTTCTTC. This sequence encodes CASRTNNNEQFF.

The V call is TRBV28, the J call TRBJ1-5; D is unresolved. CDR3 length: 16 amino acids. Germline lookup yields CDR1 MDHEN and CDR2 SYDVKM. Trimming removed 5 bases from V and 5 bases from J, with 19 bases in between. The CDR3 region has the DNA TGTGCCAGCAGTGATACAAGTCTCAGGACGTATCAGCCCCAGCATTTT. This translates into CASSDTSLRTYQPQHF.

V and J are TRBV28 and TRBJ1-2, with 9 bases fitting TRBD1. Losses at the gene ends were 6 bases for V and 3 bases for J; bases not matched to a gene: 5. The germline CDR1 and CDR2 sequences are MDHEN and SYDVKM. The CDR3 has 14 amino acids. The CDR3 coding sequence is TGTGCCAGCAGGGTCCGGGACAGGGACTATGGCTACACCTTC. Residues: CASRVRDRDYGYTF.

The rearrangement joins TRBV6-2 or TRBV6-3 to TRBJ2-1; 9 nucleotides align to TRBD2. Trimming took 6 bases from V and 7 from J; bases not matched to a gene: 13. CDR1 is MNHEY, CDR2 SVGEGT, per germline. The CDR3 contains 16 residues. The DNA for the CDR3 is TGTGCCAGCAGCCCCGGGGTGGGTAGCGGGAGTAATGAGCAGTTCTTC. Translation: CASSPGVGSGSNEQFF.

CDR3 protein: CATSDSHADTQYF. The CDR3 coding sequence is TGTGCCACCAGTGATTCGCACGCAGATACGCAGTATTTT. The V call is TRBV24-1, the J call TRBJ2-3; the D is unclear. The CDR3 length is 13 residues. The germline V and J ends were trimmed by 2 bases and 4 bases, with 6 bases remaining between them. CDR1 KGHDR and CDR2 SFDVKD come from the germline V gene.

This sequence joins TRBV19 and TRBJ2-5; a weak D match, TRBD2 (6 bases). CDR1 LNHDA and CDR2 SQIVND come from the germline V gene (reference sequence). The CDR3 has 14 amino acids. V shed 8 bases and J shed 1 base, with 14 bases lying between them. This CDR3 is CASQEMRGQETQYF. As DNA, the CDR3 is TGTGCCAGTCAAGAAATGCGGGGCCAAGAGACCCAGTACTTC.

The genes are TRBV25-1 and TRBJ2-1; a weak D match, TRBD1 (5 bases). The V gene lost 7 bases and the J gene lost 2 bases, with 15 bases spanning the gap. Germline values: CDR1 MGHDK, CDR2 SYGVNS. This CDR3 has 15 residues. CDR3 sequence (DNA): TGTGCCAGCATACCGACACAGGACCCCTACAATGAGCAGTTCTTC. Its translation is CASIPTQDPYNEQFF.

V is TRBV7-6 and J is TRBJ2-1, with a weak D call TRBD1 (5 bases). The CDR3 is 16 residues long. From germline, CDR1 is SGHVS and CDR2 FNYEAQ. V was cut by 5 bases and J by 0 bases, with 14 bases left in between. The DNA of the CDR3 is TGTGCCAGCAGCGCGCAGGGTGTAACCTCCTACAATGAGCAGTTCTTC. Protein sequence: CASSAQGVTSYNEQFF.

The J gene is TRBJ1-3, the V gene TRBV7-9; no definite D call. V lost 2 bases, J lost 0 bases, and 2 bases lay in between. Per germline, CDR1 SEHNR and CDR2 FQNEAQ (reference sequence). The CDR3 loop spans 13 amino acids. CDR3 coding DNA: TGTGCCAGCAGCTTACTCTCTGGAAACACCATATATTTT. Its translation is CASSLLSGNTIYF.

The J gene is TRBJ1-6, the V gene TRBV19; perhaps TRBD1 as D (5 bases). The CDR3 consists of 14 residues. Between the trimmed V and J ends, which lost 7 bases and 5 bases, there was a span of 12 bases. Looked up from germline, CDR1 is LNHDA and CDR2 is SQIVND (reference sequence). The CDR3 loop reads CASKVGGDNSPLHF. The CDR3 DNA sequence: TGTGCCAGTAAGGTCGGGGGGGATAATTCACCCCTCCACTTT.